The 31 T cell receptor beta chains given below trace back to one sample, sequenced in a study of T cells after yellow fever vaccination. TCRdb reprocessed the 5' RACE reads via MiXCR and lists one record per CDR3 protein. The profile shows a few hundred thousand distinct CDR3 sequences, 7% to 9% of them singletons. Sequencing used PBMCs, obtained roughly 46 days after the first yellow fever vaccination. All receptors derive from a man aged 18 to 30 who received the YFV17D yellow fever vaccine.

This clonotype was observed a few times. This chain links TRBV10-3 with TRBJ2-7; D might be TRBD1 or TRBD2, each matching 6 bases. The CDR3 covers 14 residues. In germline, CDR1 is ENHRY, CDR2 SYGVKD. V was pared by 4 bases and J by 1 base, with 11 bases between. The CDR3 DNA reads TGTGCCATCAGTGGACGGGGGCGTTCCTACGAGCAGTACGTC. Translation: CAISGRGRSYEQYV.

This clonotype was seen only a few times. V usage is TRBV7-2 and J usage is TRBJ2-7; TRBD1 matches at 7 bases. The germline gives CDR1 SGHTA, CDR2 FQGNSA. V was clipped by 5 bases and J by 6 bases; unmatched bases: 7. This CDR3 is 13 amino acids long. The CDR3 sequence: CASSARTGGEQYF. The CDR3 region has the DNA TGTGCCAGCAGCGCTCGGACAGGAGGCGAGCAGTACTTC.

The chain carries TRBV5-4 and TRBJ2-7; possibly TRBD1 for D (7 bases). V was trimmed by 4 bases and J by 0 bases, leaving 14 bases between them. CDR1 SGHNT and CDR2 YYREEE come from the germline V gene (reference sequence). This CDR3 comprises 15 residues. Here the CDR3 DNA reads TGTGCCAGCAGCGCGGGACAGCGGAGCTCCTACGAGCAGTACTTC. It is translated as CASSAGQRSSYEQYF.

At least ten counts were recorded for this clonotype. The gene calls are TRBV25-1 and TRBJ2-3; the D is unclear. In germline, CDR1 is MGHDK, CDR2 SYGVNS. This CDR3 spans 13 amino acids. Trimming stripped 5 bases from V and 4 bases from J, with 10 bases between. The CDR3 DNA is TGTGCCAGCAGTAACTATAGCCCAGATACGCAGTATTTT. It translates to CASSNYSPDTQYF.

The chain combines TRBV7-3 with TRBJ2-1; TRBD1 matches at 9 bases. CDR3 length: 17 residues. Germline assignment: CDR1 SGHTA and CDR2 FQGTGA. V was pared by 1 base and J by 7 bases, with 11 bases of the junction left unmatched. The CDR3 nucleotides read TGTGCCAGCAGCTTAAAGGGCGGGACAGGGTTTGGTAATGAGCAGTTCTTC. Its translation: CASSLKGGTGFGNEQFF. The full variable domain, its missing parts supplied by reference TRBV7-3 and TRBJ2-1, is GAGVSQTPSNKVTEKGKYVELRCDPISGHTALYWYRQSLGQGPEFLIYFQGTGAADDSGLPNDRFFAVRPEGSVSTLKIQRTERGDSAVYLCASSLKGGTGFGNEQFFGPGTRLTVL.

This clonotype has more than one count but fewer than ten. This chain connects TRBV6-2 or TRBV6-3 to TRBJ2-7, with unresolved D. V was pared by 2 bases and J by 2 bases, with 4 bases between. The CDR3 extends over 12 amino acids. The V gene's germline CDR1 is MNHEY and CDR2 SVGEGT. The CDR3 DNA reads TGTGCCAGCAGTTACGTGCCCTACGAGCAGTACGTC. Translating it yields CASSYVPYEQYV.

The V call is TRBV7-3, the J call TRBJ2-5; 9 nucleotides align to TRBD1. The ends lost 3 bases at V and 5 bases at J; junction bases unmatched: 7. The CDR3 spans 15 residues. Germline V gene sequence: CDR1 SGHTA, CDR2 FQGTGA. The CDR3: CASSLAGQGMETQYF. The CDR3 coding sequence is TGTGCCAGCAGCTTGGCCGGACAGGGGATGGAGACCCAGTACTTC.

The chain couples TRBV19 to TRBJ2-1; D could derive from TRBD1 or TRBD2 (5 bases each). Trimming shortened V by 7 bases and J by 7 bases, and 26 bases separated the two germline ends. CDR3 length equals 17 residues. Per the germline V gene, CDR1 is LNHDA and CDR2 is SQIVND (reference sequence). CDR3 bases: TGTGCCAGTACCCCTGCCGGCCGGGGCCACTCAGGGAATGAGCAGTTCTTC. Amino acid sequence: CASTPAGRGHSGNEQFF.

This clonotype was detected many times. J is TRBJ2-5 and V is TRBV7-2; 10 bases are a match to TRBD2. The CDR3 has 16 residues. The ends lost 4 bases at V and 4 bases at J; junction bases unmatched: 9. Germline CDR1 and CDR2: SGHTA and FQGNSA. CDR3 nucleotide sequence: TGTGCCAGCAGCTGGTTAGCGGGGGGAGGGGGAGAGACCCAGTACTTC. This translates into CASSWLAGGGGETQYF.

This chain connects TRBV7-6 to TRBJ2-3; D remains unclear. The length of the CDR3 is 16 residues. Per the germline V gene, CDR1 is SGHVS and CDR2 is FNYEAQ. The V end lost 5 bases, the J end lost 4 bases, and 19 bases lay between the germline ends. The CDR3 sequence is CASSPRTSTLADTQYF. CDR3 DNA: TGTGCCAGCAGCCCCCGGACCTCCACGTTGGCAGATACGCAGTATTTT.

This clonotype was seen a handful of times. The chain's CDR3 is CSARKQGAGEAFF. In DNA form, the CDR3 reads TGCAGTGCTAGAAAACAGGGGGCTGGTGAAGCTTTCTTT. This chain uses TRBV20-1 with TRBJ1-1; 9 bases line up with TRBD1. After removal of 2 bases from V and 7 bases from J, the junction contained 5 bases not matched to a gene. CDR3 length: 13 amino acids. Germline loops: CDR1 DFQATT, CDR2 SNEGSKA (reference sequence).

This chain uses TRBV4-1 with TRBJ1-5; 8 bases are a match to TRBD1. This CDR3 spans 16 amino acids. The germline V gene encodes CDR1 MGHRA and CDR2 YSYEKL. Trimming removed 1 base from V and 2 bases from J; junction bases left unmatched: 4. The CDR3, as DNA: TGCGCCAGCAGCCAAGTCGGACAGGGAGGCAATCAGCCCCAGCATTTT. This translates into CASSQVGQGGNQPQHF.

There are many counts of this clonotype. This rearrangement joins TRBV6-5 to TRBJ1-2; D is perhaps TRBD1 (5 bases). Germline CDR1 and CDR2: MNHEY and SVGAGI. Trimming cost V 6 bases and J 7 bases, with 18 bases left between them. The CDR3 has 14 amino acids. The CDR3 bases are TGTGCCAGCAGCACAGGTTATTGGGCTCGTGGCTACACCTTC. As protein: CASSTGYWARGYTF.

This clonotype was seen only a few times. This chain uses TRBV12-3 or TRBV12-4 with TRBJ2-4; D not resolved. The V end was cut by 3 bases, the J end by 0 bases, with 6 bases between. The CDR3 covers 14 residues. CDR3: CASSFSIAKNIQYF. The DNA for the CDR3 is TGTGCCAGCAGTTTTTCAATAGCCAAAAACATTCAGTACTTC.

The chain joins TRBV5-4 to TRBJ2-1, with a tentative D call TRBD1 (6 bases). This CDR3 region has 14 residues. Between the trimmed V and J ends, which lost 4 bases and 5 bases, there was a span of 13 bases. CDR1 SGHNT and CDR2 YYREEE come from the germline V gene (reference sequence). The CDR3 nucleotides are TGTGCCAGCAGCCGCCTGACAGGCCACAATGAGCAGTTCTTC. This translates into CASSRLTGHNEQFF. The complete variable domain, with remaining parts taken from reference TRBV5-4 and TRBJ2-1, reads ETGVTQSPTHLIKTRGQQVTLRCSSQSGHNTVSWYQQALGQGPQFIFQYYREEENGRGNFPPRFSGLQFPNYSSELNVNALELDDSALYLCASSRLTGHNEQFFGPGTRLTVL.

This sequence joins TRBV4-2 and TRBJ2-5, with a weak D call TRBD2 (5 bases). The CDR3 runs to 14 residues. Trimming removed 4 bases at V and 2 bases at J, with 11 bases between. Per germline, CDR1 LGHNA and CDR2 YNFKEQ. The CDR3 spells CASSPGINQETQYF. The CDR3 coding sequence is TGTGCCAGCAGCCCGGGGATAAATCAAGAGACCCAGTACTTC.

This rearrangement joins TRBV20-1 to TRBJ1-2, with D hard to call. The V end was cut by 1 base, the J end by 5 bases, with 14 bases between. The CDR3 consists of 14 residues. Germline V gene lookup returns CDR1 DFQATT and CDR2 SNEGSKA (reference sequence). CDR3 amino acids: CSARGHALGYGYTF. CDR3 DNA sequence: TGCAGTGCTAGAGGACACGCCCTGGGGTATGGCTACACCTTC.

This rearrangement joins TRBV27 to TRBJ2-5; no reliable D call. This CDR3 is built from 15 residues. CDR1 MNHEY and CDR2 SMNVEV come from the germline V gene (reference sequence). Trimming removed 6 bases at V and 2 bases at J, with 16 bases between. The CDR3 region is CASSPTMGKQETQYF. In nucleotides, the CDR3 is TGTGCCAGCAGCCCCACTATGGGGAAACAAGAGACCCAGTACTTC.

This clonotype was recorded many times. The genes are TRBV9 and TRBJ2-3; 9 positions match TRBD1. Germline V lookup: CDR1 SGDLS, CDR2 YYNGEE. After removal of 3 bases from V and 8 bases from J, the junction contained 10 bases not matched to a gene. The CDR3 totals 15 residues. The CDR3 sequence: CASSAQGAVLTTQYF. CDR3 DNA: TGTGCCAGCAGCGCACAGGGGGCCGTTTTGACTACGCAGTATTTT.

This sequence joins TRBV4-3 and TRBJ1-2; D is perhaps TRBD1 (5 bases). The V end was cut by 0 bases, the J end by 8 bases, with 13 bases between. Germline V lookup: CDR1 LGHNA, CDR2 YSLEER. This CDR3 is 14 amino acids long. The CDR3 protein is CASSQEWDHRGYTF. Here the CDR3 DNA reads TGCGCCAGCAGCCAAGAATGGGACCATCGGGGCTACACCTTC.

The rearrangement links TRBV19 to TRBJ2-1, with no clear D. The germline V gene encodes CDR1 LNHDA and CDR2 SQIVND (reference sequence). The CDR3 extends over 16 amino acids. Trimming took 1 base from V and 5 from J, leaving 15 bases between them. In DNA form, the CDR3 reads TGTGCCAGTAGTATAGTTTACACCGAAAAGCACAATGAGCAGTTCTTC. Translation gives CASSIVYTEKHNEQFF.

The genes are TRBV12-3 or TRBV12-4 and TRBJ2-6, with D unclear. The length of the CDR3 is 14 residues. The ends were cut back, 6 bases at V and 2 bases at J, with 8 bases in the middle. This CDR3 reads CASRSGTGANVLTF. DNA for the CDR3: TGTGCCAGCAGGTCAGGTACTGGGGCCAACGTCCTGACTTTC.

This clonotype was seen a few times. The chain is built from TRBV11-2 and TRBJ2-1; D possibly matches TRBD1 or TRBD2 (5 bases each). Trimming cost V 5 bases and J 0 bases, with 23 bases left between them. The CDR3 length is 19 residues. The germline gives CDR1 SGHAT, CDR2 FQNNGV. The CDR3 is CASSLGVGSGGLSYNEQFF. The CDR3 nucleotides read TGTGCCAGCAGCCTAGGGGTAGGGAGCGGCGGACTCTCCTACAATGAGCAGTTCTTC.

A note on this clonotype: One end of the junction does not line up with germline, which may come from a read error. The chain couples TRBV20-1 to TRBJ1-5; the D gene is possibly TRBD1 (6 bases). The CDR3 runs to 16 residues. Germline V lookup: CDR1 DFQATT, CDR2 SNEGSKA (reference sequence). CDR3 bases: TGCTGTGCTAGAGATCGCTCCCAGGGGAGGAATCAGCCCCAGCATTTT. This encodes CCARDRSQGRNQPQHF.

A few counts support this clonotype. The chain carries TRBV4-1 and TRBJ2-1, with a tentative D call TRBD2 (5 bases). This CDR3 region has 13 residues. The V gene lost 1 base and the J gene lost 10 bases, with 11 bases spanning the gap. Germline CDR1 reads MGHRA; CDR2 reads YSYEKL. The DNA for the CDR3 is TGCGCCAGCAGCCAAGGGACTGAATGGGAGCAGTTCTTC. As protein: CASSQGTEWEQFF.

This clonotype was counted between two and nine times. The chain is built from TRBV29-1 and TRBJ2-5; 14 bases match TRBD2. This CDR3 region has 14 residues. V was pared by 8 bases and J by 1 base, with 3 bases of the junction left unmatched. CDR1 and CDR2 (germline): SQVTM, ANQGSEA. CDR3 in amino acids: CSSGLAGGQETQYF. The DNA of the CDR3 is TGCAGCTCCGGACTAGCGGGGGGCCAAGAGACCCAGTACTTC.

This chain joins TRBV6-5 and TRBJ2-7, with 8 positions matching TRBD1. The V segment lost 2 bases and the J segment 5 bases; nucleotides outside the gene matches: 5. Germline V gives CDR1 MNHEY, CDR2 SVGAGI. This CDR3 comprises 14 residues. The CDR3 is CASSYRDRGHEQYF. The CDR3, as DNA: TGTGCCAGCAGTTACCGAGACAGGGGCCACGAGCAGTACTTC.

The genes are TRBV29-1 and TRBJ1-4, with D uncertain. The ends were cut back, 2 bases at V and 8 bases at J, with 15 bases in the middle. CDR1 is SQVTM and CDR2 is ANQGSEA in the germline V gene. The CDR3 is 14 residues long. This CDR3 reads CSVEFDGEREKLFF. DNA of the CDR3: TGCAGCGTTGAATTTGACGGGGAGAGGGAAAAACTGTTTTTT.

The CDR3 coding sequence is TGTGCCAGCCACGGACTAGCACGATATGAGCAGTTCTTC. Its protein is CASHGLARYEQFF. The rearrangement links TRBV2 to TRBJ2-1; 8 bases align to TRBD2. The germline V gene has CDR1 SNHLY and CDR2 FYNNEI. CDR3 length: 13 amino acids. J gave up 8 bases and V 8 bases, and 8 bases lay outside the gene matches.

The chain is built from TRBV19 and TRBJ1-5; TRBD1 aligns across 7 bases. The ends lost 5 bases at V and 2 bases at J; junction bases unmatched: 6. In germline, CDR1 is LNHDA, CDR2 SQIVND (reference sequence). This CDR3 region has 15 residues. CDR3 sequence: CASSSQGGGNQPQHF. CDR3 nucleotide sequence: TGTGCCAGTAGTTCTCAGGGGGGCGGCAATCAGCCCCAGCATTTT.

This chain uses TRBV7-2 with TRBJ2-3; D is ambiguous. The CDR3 is made up of 14 amino acids. Trimming left V 5 bases short and J 10 bases short, with 19 bases between. Germline CDR1 reads SGHTA; CDR2 reads FQGNSA. The CDR3 sequence is CASSQSRMLAAQYF. As DNA, the CDR3 is TGTGCCAGCAGCCAAAGCCGGATGTTAGCAGCGCAGTATTTT.